These 19 T cell receptor beta chains were sequenced from one sample in a study of blood T cell repertoires in COVID-19. The table came from immunoSEQ multiplex PCR; TCRdb's copy has only in-frame clones and leaves some out. Here the sample spans 250,000 to 300,000 clones, around 90% being singletons. Sequencing used PBMCs or T cells enriched from blood (not recorded which). These TCRs come from a woman between 35 and 50 years old who had recovered from COVID-19.

The rearrangement joins TRBV5-1 to TRBJ1-4; D perhaps matches TRBD1 (6 bases). Trimming left V 0 bases short and J 8 bases short, with 17 bases between. The length of the CDR3 is 16 residues. Germline V gives CDR1 SGHRS, CDR2 YFSETQ. The chain's CDR3 is CASSLASSGAREKLFF. In DNA, the CDR3 is TGCGCCAGCAGCTTGGCCTCGTCAGGGGCCAGGGAAAAACTGTTTTTT.

The chain has TRBV2 and TRBJ1-1, with D perhaps matching TRBD1 (5 bases). V lost 4 bases and J 3 bases, leaving 6 bases between the germline ends. Germline CDR1 and CDR2: SNHLY and FYNNEI. There are 12 residues in the CDR3. CDR3 DNA sequence: TGTGCCAGCAGTGCGACAGACACTGAAGCTTTCTTT. It translates to CASSATDTEAFF. The full variable domain, rest sourced from reference TRBV2 and TRBJ1-1, is EPEVTQTPSHQVTQMGQEVILRCVPISNHLYFYWYRQILGQKVEFLVSFYNNEISEKSEIFDDQFSVERPDGSNFTLKIRSTKLEDSAMYFCASSATDTEAFFGQGTRLTVV.

This clone was seen many times. V and J are TRBV4-1 and TRBJ1-2; D uncertain. This CDR3 is built from 15 residues. V gave up 0 bases and J gave up 8 bases, with 16 bases separating them. Germline V gene lookup returns CDR1 MGHRA and CDR2 YSYEKL. CDR3 in DNA: TGCGCCAGCAGCCAAGATCCCGCCGCGGGGAAGGGCTACACCTTC. Its translation is CASSQDPAAGKGYTF.

The chain links TRBV3-1 (or the pseudogene TRBV3-2) to TRBJ1-1; no definite D call. Germline-derived CDR1 and CDR2 are LGHDT and YNNKEL (reference sequence). The CDR3 sequence is 12 residues long. The V and J ends lost 6 bases and 3 bases respectively, with 8 bases between them. The CDR3 is CASSEVHTEAFF. In DNA, the CDR3 is TGTGCCAGCAGTGAGGTGCACACTGAAGCTTTCTTT.

This sequence joins TRBV12-3 or TRBV12-4 and TRBJ1-1, with 7 bases identical to TRBD1. The V gene end was trimmed by 6 bases and the J gene end by 4 bases; junction bases not matched to a gene: 5. This CDR3 contains 13 residues. The DNA of the CDR3 is TGTGCCAGCAGGACAGGGCGGAGCACTGAAGCTTTCTTT. Encoded protein: CASRTGRSTEAFF.

This clone was counted only a few times. The genes are TRBV30 and TRBJ2-2; D gene uncertain. The CDR3 sequence is 15 residues long. The germline CDR1 and CDR2 sequences are GTSNPN and SVGIG (reference sequence). Trimming shortened V by 5 bases and J by 2 bases, and 15 bases separated the two germline ends. The CDR3 here is CAWGRESLNTGELFF. The CDR3 nucleotides read TGTGCCTGGGGTAGAGAAAGCCTAAACACCGGGGAGCTGTTTTTT.

CDR3: CASSRAGALGEQFF. Written as DNA, the CDR3 is TGTGCCAGCAGTAGAGCGGGGGCCCTCGGTGAGCAGTTCTTC. The rearrangement joins TRBV27 to TRBJ2-1; 8 bases align to TRBD2. J lost 9 bases, V lost 5 bases, and 9 bases had no gene match. Germline lookup yields CDR1 MNHEY and CDR2 SMNVEV (reference sequence). The CDR3 is 14 residues long.

The rearrangement links TRBV18 to TRBJ1-4; D possibly corresponds to TRBD1 (6 bases). The CDR3 contains 14 residues. The germline V and J ends were trimmed by 3 bases and 5 bases, with 10 bases remaining between them. Per germline, CDR1 KGHSH and CDR2 LQKENI. CDR3 nucleotides: TGTGCCAGCTCACCCGTGGACAGAAATGAAAAACTGTTTTTT. Translation: CASSPVDRNEKLFF.

This clone turned up a few times. This chain connects TRBV18 to TRBJ1-1; no clear D gene. The CDR3 has 14 residues. Germline V CDR1 and CDR2: KGHSH, LQKENI. Trimming removed 1 base from V and 1 base from J, with 7 bases in between. The CDR3 region is CASSPQRQNTEAFF. The DNA of the CDR3 is TGTGCCAGCTCACCACAACGACAGAACACTGAAGCTTTCTTT.

This clone showed up just once. The chain recombines TRBV30 with TRBJ2-2; TRBD1 is a possible D gene (6 bases). In germline, CDR1 is GTSNPN, CDR2 SVGIG (reference sequence). There are 14 residues in the CDR3. Trimming took 3 bases from V and 1 from J, leaving 9 bases between them. The CDR3 reads CAWRGQRNTGELFF. CDR3 DNA: TGTGCCTGGAGAGGACAGAGGAACACCGGGGAGCTGTTTTTT.

The chain carries TRBV7-8 and TRBJ2-1; D ambiguous. Germline V gene data show CDR1 as SGHVS and CDR2 as FQNEAQ. V was cut by 3 bases and J by 7 bases, with 7 bases left in between. The CDR3 length is 12 residues. Written as DNA, the CDR3 is TGTGCCAGCAGCTTTTATAGAAATGAGCAGTTCTTC. It translates to CASSFYRNEQFF.

V usage is TRBV2 and J usage is TRBJ1-1; 10 bases are shared with TRBD1. Per the germline V gene, CDR1 is SNHLY and CDR2 is FYNNEI. The J segment lost 5 bases and the V segment lost 1 base, leaving 1 base of the junction unmatched. The CDR3 sequence is 14 residues long. The CDR3 loop reads CASSEGTGGTEAFF. The CDR3 DNA sequence: TGTGCCAGCAGTGAAGGGACAGGGGGAACTGAAGCTTTCTTT.

The chain uses TRBV19 and TRBJ2-1, with D perhaps matching TRBD2 (6 bases). Trimming shortened V by 7 bases and J by 6 bases, and 13 bases separated the two germline ends. The germline V gene has CDR1 LNHDA and CDR2 SQIVND (reference sequence). This CDR3 has 13 residues. The CDR3 loop is CASTRDGGNEQFF. For the CDR3, the DNA is TGTGCCAGTACCCGGGACGGGGGCAATGAGCAGTTCTTC.

This clone has ten or more counts. V and J are TRBV19 and TRBJ2-5; TRBD2 matches 9 bases. Losses at the gene ends were 5 bases for V and 3 bases for J; bases not matched to a gene: 7. Germline V gene sequence: CDR1 LNHDA, CDR2 SQIVND (reference sequence). The CDR3 is 15 amino acids. The CDR3 DNA follows: TGTGCCAGTAGTGTTTTGCTAGCGGGGAAAGAGACCCAGTACTTC. This translates into CASSVLLAGKETQYF. Based on the CDR3 plus reference TRBV19 and TRBJ2-5, the full variable domain is DGGITQSPKYLFRKEGQNVTLSCEQNLNHDAMYWYRQDPGQGLRLIYYSQIVNDFQKGDIAEGYSVSREKKESFPLTVTSAQKNPTAFYLCASSVLLAGKETQYFGPGTRLLVL.

The rearrangement joins TRBV30 to TRBJ1-1; D gene unclear. The CDR3 sequence is 13 residues long. The V gene lost 1 base and the J gene lost 4 bases, with 10 bases spanning the gap. CDR1 is GTSNPN and CDR2 is SVGIG in the germline V gene (reference sequence). DNA for the CDR3: TGTGCCTGGAGTGGCTTTGGCGGCACTGAAGCTTTCTTT. Its protein is CAWSGFGGTEAFF.

Details on this clone: Additional DNA sequences in this sample encode the identical CDR3. This chain connects TRBV5-1 to TRBJ1-2; D is perhaps TRBD1 (5 bases). The CDR3 runs to 14 residues. Germline V gene data show CDR1 as SGHRS and CDR2 as YFSETQ. V was pared by 1 base and J by 2 bases, with 9 bases between. The CDR3 DNA follows: TGCGCCAGCAGCTTGACAGCAGGGAACTATGGCTACACCTTC. Its translation: CASSLTAGNYGYTF.

The chain uses TRBV5-8 and TRBJ2-7; TRBD2 matches at 8 bases. The CDR3 is 19 residues long. The V gene's germline CDR1 is SGHTS and CDR2 YDEGEE. Trimming at V came to 1 base and at J to 2 bases, leaving 17 bases not matched to a gene. The CDR3 DNA follows: TGTGCCAGCAGCTTGTATTTAGCGGGAACGAAAAATTGGGCCTACGAGCAGTACTTC. The encoded protein is CASSLYLAGTKNWAYEQYF.

V usage is TRBV19 and J usage is TRBJ1-6, with TRBD1 identical over 9 bases. With 9 bases clipped from V and 4 bases from J, the junction kept 10 bases outside the gene matches. This CDR3 is built from 16 residues. Germline V gene sequence: CDR1 LNHDA, CDR2 SQIVND (reference sequence). The CDR3 here is CASSLTGTGYNSPLHF. The CDR3 DNA reads as TGTGCCAGCTCCCTCACCGGGACAGGGTATAATTCACCCCTCCACTTT.

This rearrangement joins TRBV6-5 to TRBJ2-3; D may be TRBD2 (5 bases). Germline assignment: CDR1 MNHEY and CDR2 SVGAGI. The CDR3 runs 14 residues. Trimming cost V 2 bases and J 3 bases, with 9 bases left between them. The CDR3, as DNA: TGTGCCAGCAGTTACAGGGAGACGACAGATACGCAGTATTTT. It translates to CASSYRETTDTQYF.